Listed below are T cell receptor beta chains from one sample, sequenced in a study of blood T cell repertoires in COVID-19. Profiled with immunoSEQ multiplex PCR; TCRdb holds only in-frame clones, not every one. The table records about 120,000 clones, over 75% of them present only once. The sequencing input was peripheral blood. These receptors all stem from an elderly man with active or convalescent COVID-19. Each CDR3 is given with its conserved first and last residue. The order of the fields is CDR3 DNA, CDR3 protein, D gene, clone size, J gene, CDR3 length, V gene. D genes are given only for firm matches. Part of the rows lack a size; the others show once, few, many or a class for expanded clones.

cdr3_nt: TGTGCCTGGAGTATGAGGAAAGAGCAGTACTTC; cdr3_aa: CAWSMRKEQYF; d_call: .; clone_size: .; j_call: TRBJ2-7; cdr3_length: 11; v_call: TRBV30
cdr3_nt: TGTGCCAGCAGTGAAGGTAGCGGGGGGGCCCACAATGAGCAGTTCTTC; cdr3_aa: CASSEGSGGAHNEQFF; d_call: TRBD2; clone_size: .; j_call: TRBJ2-1; cdr3_length: 16; v_call: TRBV25-1
cdr3_nt: TGTGCCAGCAGCGCGCGGACAGGGAATACCGGGGAGCTGTTTTTT; cdr3_aa: CASSARTGNTGELFF; d_call: TRBD1; clone_size: .; j_call: TRBJ2-2; cdr3_length: 15; v_call: TRBV7-9
cdr3_nt: TGTGCCAGCAGGGGGGGAACCGGGGAGCTGTTTTTT; cdr3_aa: CASRGGTGELFF; d_call: .; clone_size: .; j_call: TRBJ2-2; cdr3_length: 12; v_call: TRBV2
cdr3_nt: TGTGCCAGCAGCGTAGGGGACACATATAGAGGGACCCAGTACTTC; cdr3_aa: CASSVGDTYRGTQYF; d_call: .; clone_size: .; j_call: TRBJ2-5; cdr3_length: 15; v_call: TRBV9
cdr3_nt: TGCGCCAGCAGCTTGGTCGGCGGCGAGCAGTACTTC; cdr3_aa: CASSLVGGEQYF; d_call: .; clone_size: .; j_call: TRBJ2-7; cdr3_length: 12; v_call: TRBV5-1
cdr3_nt: TGTGCCAGCTCACCACCCGTAGGACAGGGGGCAAGGGAGACCCAGTACTTC; cdr3_aa: CASSPPVGQGARETQYF; d_call: TRBD1; clone_size: .; j_call: TRBJ2-5; cdr3_length: 17; v_call: TRBV18
cdr3_nt: TGTGCCACCAGTGACCACAGGGGCAGGGGCACCGGGGAGCTGTTTTTT; cdr3_aa: CATSDHRGRGTGELFF; d_call: TRBD1; clone_size: few; j_call: TRBJ2-2; cdr3_length: 16; v_call: TRBV24-1
cdr3_nt: TGTGCCAGCAATAACAGGGGCGCGGGCAATCAGCCCCAGCATTTT; cdr3_aa: CASNNRGAGNQPQHF; d_call: TRBD1; clone_size: .; j_call: TRBJ1-5; cdr3_length: 15; v_call: TRBV2
cdr3_nt: TGTGCCAGCAGCGAATCCGGGACTAGCGAAACCTACGAGCAGTACTTC; cdr3_aa: CASSESGTSETYEQYF; d_call: TRBD2; clone_size: few; j_call: TRBJ2-7; cdr3_length: 16; v_call: TRBV4-2
cdr3_nt: TGTGCCAGCAGCTTAGGTAGCGGGAGAGGGGATACGCAGTATTTT; cdr3_aa: CASSLGSGRGDTQYF; d_call: TRBD2; clone_size: .; j_call: TRBJ2-3; cdr3_length: 15; v_call: TRBV11-3
cdr3_nt: TGTGCCAGCAGTTACCTAGCGGGGGGTGAAGAGACCCAGTACTTC; cdr3_aa: CASSYLAGGEETQYF; d_call: TRBD2; clone_size: .; j_call: TRBJ2-5; cdr3_length: 15; v_call: TRBV6-6
cdr3_nt: TGTGCCAGCAAAGTTCAGGGCGATCAGCCCCAGCATTTT; cdr3_aa: CASKVQGDQPQHF; d_call: .; clone_size: once; j_call: TRBJ1-5; cdr3_length: 13; v_call: TRBV6-5
cdr3_nt: TGTGCCATCAGTGAGGGACAGGGAAGCGGCTACACCTTC; cdr3_aa: CAISEGQGSGYTF; d_call: TRBD1; clone_size: .; j_call: TRBJ1-2; cdr3_length: 13; v_call: TRBV10-3
cdr3_nt: TGCGCCAGCAGCTTGCTCGACAGCCGCAACAGCTATGGCTACACCTTC; cdr3_aa: CASSLLDSRNSYGYTF; d_call: .; clone_size: .; j_call: TRBJ1-2; cdr3_length: 16; v_call: TRBV5-1
cdr3_nt: TGTGCCAGCAGTTTATTAACAGGGGCGGGCAGCCCTGAAGCTTTCTTT; cdr3_aa: CASSLLTGAGSPEAFF; d_call: TRBD1; clone_size: once; j_call: TRBJ1-1; cdr3_length: 16; v_call: TRBV28
cdr3_nt: TGTGCCAGCAGTCCGACAGGGGGCAGGTACGAGCAGTACTTC; cdr3_aa: CASSPTGGRYEQYF; d_call: TRBD1; clone_size: .; j_call: TRBJ2-7; cdr3_length: 14; v_call: TRBV27
cdr3_nt: TGTGCCAGCAGTTACTCGTCAAGTAGATTCACCGGGGAGCTGTTTTTT; cdr3_aa: CASSYSSSRFTGELFF; d_call: .; clone_size: .; j_call: TRBJ2-2; cdr3_length: 16; v_call: TRBV6-5
cdr3_nt: TGCAGCGTTGAAAAGAGTTGGACAGGGAAATTTGGCTACACCTTC; cdr3_aa: CSVEKSWTGKFGYTF; d_call: TRBD1; clone_size: few; j_call: TRBJ1-2; cdr3_length: 15; v_call: TRBV29-1
cdr3_nt: TGTGCCAGCAGTTCGGCGGTAGGCCAAGAGACCCAGTACTTC; cdr3_aa: CASSSAVGQETQYF; d_call: .; clone_size: .; j_call: TRBJ2-5; cdr3_length: 14; v_call: TRBV9
cdr3_nt: TGTGCCACCAGTGGACAGCAAGAGACCCAGTACTTC; cdr3_aa: CATSGQQETQYF; d_call: .; clone_size: few; j_call: TRBJ2-5; cdr3_length: 12; v_call: TRBV24-1
cdr3_nt: TGCAGCGTTCGTAGCGGGGGCCGTAGCTCCTACAATGAGCAGTTCTTC; cdr3_aa: CSVRSGGRSSYNEQFF; d_call: TRBD2; clone_size: .; j_call: TRBJ2-1; cdr3_length: 16; v_call: TRBV29-1
cdr3_nt: TGTGCCAGCTCACCAGATTCGGGGAGGAGGCAGCCCCAGCATTTT; cdr3_aa: CASSPDSGRRQPQHF; d_call: .; clone_size: few; j_call: TRBJ1-5; cdr3_length: 15; v_call: TRBV18
cdr3_nt: TGTGCCAGCAGCAAATGCGTGGAGCTCACCATATATTTT; cdr3_aa: CASSKCVELTIYF; d_call: .; clone_size: .; j_call: TRBJ1-3; cdr3_length: 13; v_call: TRBV21-1